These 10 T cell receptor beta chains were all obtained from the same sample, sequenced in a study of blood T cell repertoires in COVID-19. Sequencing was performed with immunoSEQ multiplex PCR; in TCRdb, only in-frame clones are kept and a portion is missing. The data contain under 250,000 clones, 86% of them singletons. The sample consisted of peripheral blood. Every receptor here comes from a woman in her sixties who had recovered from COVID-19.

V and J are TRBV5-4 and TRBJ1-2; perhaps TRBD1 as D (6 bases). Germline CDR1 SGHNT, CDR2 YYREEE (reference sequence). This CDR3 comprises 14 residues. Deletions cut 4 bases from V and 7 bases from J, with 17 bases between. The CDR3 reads CASSRWGGAAGYTF. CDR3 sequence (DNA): TGTGCCAGCAGCCGCTGGGGGGGCGCGGCTGGCTACACCTTC. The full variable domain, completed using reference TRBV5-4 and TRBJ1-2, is ETGVTQSPTHLIKTRGQQVTLRCSSQSGHNTVSWYQQALGQGPQFIFQYYREEENGRGNFPPRFSGLQFPNYSSELNVNALELDDSALYLCASSRWGGAAGYTFGSGTRLTVV.

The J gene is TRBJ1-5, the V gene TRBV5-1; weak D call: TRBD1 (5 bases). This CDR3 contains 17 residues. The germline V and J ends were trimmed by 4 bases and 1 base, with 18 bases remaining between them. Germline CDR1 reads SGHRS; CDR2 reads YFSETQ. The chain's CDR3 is CASSPVGGGASNQPQHF. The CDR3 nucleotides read TGCGCCAGCAGCCCAGTGGGCGGCGGGGCGAGCAATCAGCCCCAGCATTTT.

In nucleotides, the CDR3 is TGTGCCAGCGGTGTACAGCGGGGGGGGGCAGATACGCAGTATTTT. Its protein is CASGVQRGGADTQYF. The chain joins TRBV2 to TRBJ2-3; 10 positions match TRBD2. Germline-derived CDR1 and CDR2 are SNHLY and FYNNEI. J lost 4 bases, V lost 8 bases, and 9 bases had no gene match. The CDR3 spans 15 residues.

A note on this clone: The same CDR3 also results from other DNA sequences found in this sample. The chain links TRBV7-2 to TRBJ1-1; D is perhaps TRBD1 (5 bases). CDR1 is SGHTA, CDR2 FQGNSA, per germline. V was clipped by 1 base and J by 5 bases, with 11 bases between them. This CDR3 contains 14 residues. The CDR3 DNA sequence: TGTGCCAGCAGCTTAGAGGGGCAAGGGACTGAAGCTTTCTTT. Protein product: CASSLEGQGTEAFF.

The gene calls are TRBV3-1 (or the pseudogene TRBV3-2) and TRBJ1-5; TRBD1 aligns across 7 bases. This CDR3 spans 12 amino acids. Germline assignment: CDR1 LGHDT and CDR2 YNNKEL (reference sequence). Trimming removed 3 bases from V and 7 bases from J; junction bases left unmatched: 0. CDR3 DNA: TGTGCCAGCAGCCAGGGACAGCAGCCCCAGCATTTT. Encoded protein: CASSQGQQPQHF.

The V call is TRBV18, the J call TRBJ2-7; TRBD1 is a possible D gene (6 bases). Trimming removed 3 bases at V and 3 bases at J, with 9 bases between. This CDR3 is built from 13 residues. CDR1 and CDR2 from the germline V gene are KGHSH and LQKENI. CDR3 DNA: TGTGCCAGCTCACCCCCGGACAGCTACGAGCAGTACTTC. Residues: CASSPPDSYEQYF.

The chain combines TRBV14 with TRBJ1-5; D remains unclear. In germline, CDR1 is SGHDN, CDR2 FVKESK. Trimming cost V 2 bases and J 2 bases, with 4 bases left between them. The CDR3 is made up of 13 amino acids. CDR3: CASSQSGNQPQHF. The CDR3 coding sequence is TGTGCCAGCAGCCAAAGCGGCAATCAGCCCCAGCATTTT.

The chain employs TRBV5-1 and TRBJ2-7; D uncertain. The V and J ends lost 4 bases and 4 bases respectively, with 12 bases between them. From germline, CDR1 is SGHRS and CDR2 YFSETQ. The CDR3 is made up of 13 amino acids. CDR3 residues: CASSLFSNYEQYF. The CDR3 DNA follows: TGCGCCAGCAGCCTTTTCTCTAATTACGAGCAGTACTTC.

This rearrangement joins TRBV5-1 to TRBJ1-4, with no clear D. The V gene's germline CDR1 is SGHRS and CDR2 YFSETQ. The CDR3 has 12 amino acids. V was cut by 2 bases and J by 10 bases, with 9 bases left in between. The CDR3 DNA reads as TGCGCCAGCAGCTTCCAGACTGGAAAACTGTTTTTT. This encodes CASSFQTGKLFF.

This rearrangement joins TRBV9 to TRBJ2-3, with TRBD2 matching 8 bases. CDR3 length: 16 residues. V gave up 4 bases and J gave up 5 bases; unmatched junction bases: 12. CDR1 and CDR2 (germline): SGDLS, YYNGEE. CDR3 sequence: CASSPHLGGDEDTQYF. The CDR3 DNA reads TGTGCCAGCAGCCCCCACCTCGGGGGGGACGAAGATACGCAGTATTTT.